This T cell receptor (beta chain) emerged from a study of blood T cell repertoires in COVID-19 (dated by TCRdb to the early 2020s). For the study in its entirety: Samples from collaborators originated in the United States, Italy and Spain and spanned both the acute and convalescent phases of COVID-19. The material from the prospective study consisted of cDNA or gDNA derived from T cells, B-cell-depleted T cells, or PBMCs. Subjects who had been exposed to COVID-19, were actively infected with it, or had recovered from it provided the deeply sampled blood TCRbeta repertoires that made up the dataset. The repertoires were made available in a free public database intended to serve as a resource for research on the immune response to SARS-CoV-2. The samples were drawn from two sources: the first 160 participants of the ongoing ImmuneRACE study, and 1,254 subjects contributed by 6 global collaborators. Sample metadata almost always included a de-identified subject ID, COVID-19 status, age in years and sex. HLA class I and class II types, where available, came from metadata supplied by the sample provider rather than from assay-based typing.

Results the study describes overall, beyond this receptor: Clinical and demographic metadata were provided uncurated, with the amount varying by source and participant.

The CDR3 covers 13 residues, taking in both the cysteine and the phenylalanine. The kept DNA is CDR3 alone, 39 bases in frame from the first base. The germline ends are 13 bases apart after V is trimmed by 5 bases and J by 6 bases. The germline V gene (reference sequence) supplies CDR1 SEHNR and CDR2 FQNEAQ. TCRbeta CDR3 regions were amplified from genomic DNA using the immunoSEQ Assay, a bias-controlled multiplex PCR. The paper's data handling went like this. Nucleated cell counts per sample were estimated from amplification of reference gene primers within the assay. To quantify the absolute abundance of each unique TCRbeta CDR3 rearrangement, sequence reads were collapsed and filtered. For each sample, productive Simpson clonality was calculated by taking the square root of Simpson's diversity index across productive rearrangements. TCRdb provides this immuneACCESS table in a form limited to in-frame rearrangements. Some clones are lacking; in checked studies, under half of them reflect an unresolved V gene, and why the rest are absent is not known. V and J calls and clone size follow that table, whereas D and trimming were derived from the DNA. The sample table holds around 68,000 clones, of which around 85% were seen once. Roughly 9.8% of the sample comes from the top ten.

Details on this clone: Which antigen it targets is not known. No base-level quality is on record; no much larger clone is a single base apart.

Collaborating institutions collected whole blood in K2EDTA tubes following their own protocols. Collaborator samples were shipped for TCRbeta analysis as frozen whole blood, isolated PBMCs, or DNA extracted from either sample type. The chain is assembled from TRBV7-9 and TRBJ1-1; no D gene can be assigned with confidence. The receptor comes from a woman between 45 and 65 years old with acute or convalescent COVID-19. The sample taken for sequencing was peripheral blood. The sequence in DNA is TGTGCCAGCAGCCCAAGGGAGGGATCTGAAGCTTTCTTT. The translation is CASSPREGSEAFF.